Below are 18 T cell receptor beta chains sequenced from a single sample in a study of blood T cells in healthy people across ages. For the second PCR, which ran for roughly 6 to 12 cycles, a sample-barcoded 5' primer and a J-beta primer mix were used. Via MiXCR, TCRdb re-called the 5' RACE reads, giving one row per CDR3 protein. The sample carries around 1.5 million distinct CDR3 sequences, about 32% recorded once. The specimen sequenced was blood. The receptors come from a woman in her thirties in good health.

Comments on this clonotype: This may arise from a read error, as a much more abundant clone is one base away. The V and J genes are TRBV3-1 and TRBJ1-5; TRBD1 matches at 8 bases. Germline V CDR1 and CDR2: LGHDT, YNNKEL (reference sequence). CDR3 length equals 14 residues. CDR3: CANSRGQGNQPQHF. The DNA for the CDR3 is TGTGCCAACAGCCGGGGACAGGGCAATCAGCCCCAGCATTTT.

CDR3 nucleotide sequence: TGTGCCAGTAGTATATCTCGCGGGGGGGCGGTTCGCGCCTACAATGAGCAGTTCTTC. It encodes CASSISRGGAVRAYNEQFF. The chain has TRBV19 and TRBJ2-1; 9 nucleotides match TRBD2. Germline V gene lookup returns CDR1 LNHDA and CDR2 SQIVND (reference sequence). This CDR3 contains 19 residues. V lost 2 bases to trimming and J lost 2 bases; unmatched junction nucleotides: 13. The variable domain in full, completed from reference TRBV19 and TRBJ2-1, reads DGGITQSPKYLFRKEGQNVTLSCEQNLNHDAMYWYRQDPGQGLRLIYYSQIVNDFQKGDIAEGYSVSREKKESFPLTVTSAQKNPTAFYLCASSISRGGAVRAYNEQFFGPGTRLTVL.

This clonotype has just a few counts. The chain uses TRBV7-8 and TRBJ1-2; D might be TRBD1 (5 bases). Deletions cut 5 bases from V and 2 bases from J, with 15 bases between. The CDR3 loop spans 15 amino acids. Germline-derived CDR1 and CDR2 are SGHVS and FQNEAQ. CDR3 loop: CASSALPGPNYGYTF. The CDR3 DNA is TGTGCCAGCAGCGCTCTCCCGGGACCCAACTATGGCTACACCTTC.

The chain has TRBV6-2 or TRBV6-3 and TRBJ2-1; the match to TRBD2 covers 8 bases. With V trimmed by 6 bases and J by 6 bases, 7 bases remained unmatched. The CDR3 extends over 14 amino acids. Germline V lookup: CDR1 MNHEY, CDR2 SVGEGT. CDR3 DNA: TGTGCCAGCAGGGGGGGACTAGTAGGCAATGAGCAGTTCTTC. Translated, it gives CASRGGLVGNEQFF.

The V call is TRBV20-1, the J call TRBJ2-3; 8 nucleotides agree with TRBD1. Trimming removed 5 bases from V and 5 bases from J; junction bases left unmatched: 6. The germline gives CDR1 DFQATT, CDR2 SNEGSKA (reference sequence). The CDR3 contains 13 residues. The CDR3 loop is CSAGDTGGDTQYF. DNA of the CDR3: TGCAGTGCTGGGGATACAGGGGGAGATACGCAGTATTTT.

The rearrangement joins TRBV10-3 to TRBJ2-1; D is perhaps TRBD2 (7 bases). The CDR3 is 13 residues long. CDR1 and CDR2 (germline): ENHRY, SYGVKD. V was clipped by 7 bases and J by 4 bases, with 11 bases between them. CDR3 DNA sequence: TGTGCCATCAAGGGGGGGGCTTACAATGAGCAGTTCTTC. Translated, it gives CAIKGGAYNEQFF.

As to this clonotype: A much larger clone lies one base from this, so it may be a read error. The chain recombines TRBV10-3 with TRBJ2-4, with 7 bases aligning to TRBD2. The end of the DNA fits TRBJ2-7 better, so the J call may be wrong. The CDR3 has 15 residues. Germline V gene data show CDR1 as ENHRY and CDR2 as SYGVKD. In DNA, the CDR3 is TGTGCCATCAGTTTAAGCGGGGTACGGTCCTGCGAGCAGTACTTC. Translated, it gives CAISLSGVRSCEQYF.

Comment on this clonotype: With a much larger clone just one base away, this may be a read error. The chain has TRBV12-3 or TRBV12-4 and TRBJ2-1, with 11 bases lining up with TRBD2. V trimming: 6 bases; J trimming: 5 bases; junction bases outside the gene matches: 6. The CDR3 extends over 15 amino acids. CDR3 sequence: CASRVAGGLDNEQFF. The DNA of the CDR3 is TGTGCCAGCAGGGTAGCGGGGGGGCTCGACAATGAGCAGTTCTTC.

This clonotype was seen a handful of times. The chain uses TRBV4-1 and TRBJ2-1; 7 bases fit TRBD1. This CDR3 spans 16 amino acids. The germline V gene encodes CDR1 MGHRA and CDR2 YSYEKL. Trimming at V came to 0 bases and at J to 6 bases, leaving 8 bases not matched to a gene. The CDR3 sequence is CASSQEEQGLPNEQFF. Here the CDR3 DNA reads TGCGCCAGCAGCCAAGAAGAACAGGGGTTGCCCAATGAGCAGTTCTTC.

Of note for this clonotype: A read error is possible here, since a much larger clone lies one base away. The chain couples TRBV13 to TRBJ2-7; D may be TRBD1 (5 bases). The CDR3 contains 15 residues. The V gene lost 5 bases and the J gene lost 1 base, with 15 bases spanning the gap. CDR1 and CDR2 from the germline V gene are PRHDT and FYEKMQ (reference sequence). This chain's CDR3 is CASSPGRGRSYEQYF. DNA for the CDR3: TGTGCCAGCAGCCCAGGAAGGGGCCGGTCCTACGAGCAGTACTTC. The full variable domain, with the rest looked up from reference TRBV13 and TRBJ2-7, is AAGVIQSPRHLIKEKRETATLKCYPIPRHDTVYWYQQGPGQDPQFLISFYEKMQSDKGSIPDRFSAQQFSDYHSELNMSSLELGDSALYFCASSPGRGRSYEQYFGPGTRLTVT.

This clonotype was counted only a few times. The J gene is TRBJ2-7, the V gene TRBV20-1, with 11 bases lining up with TRBD2. The CDR3 extends over 14 amino acids. V trimming: 4 bases; J trimming: 5 bases; junction bases outside the gene matches: 7. Germline assignment: CDR1 DFQATT and CDR2 SNEGSKA (reference sequence). The CDR3 DNA is TGCAGTGCTACCTGGGGACTAGCGGTCGACGAGCAGTACTTC. Translating gives CSATWGLAVDEQYF.

V usage is TRBV21-1 and J usage is TRBJ2-7; TRBD1, the table's D call, was not compared with the DNA. TRBV21-1 is flagged as a pseudogene. This CDR3 contains 12 residues. This CDR3 is CASSRAGRTEYF. CDR3 DNA sequence: TGTGCCAGCAGCAGGGCGGGACGTACTGAGTACTTC.

The J gene is TRBJ2-5, the V gene TRBV20-1, with D possibly matching TRBD2 (5 bases). The CDR3 contains 11 residues. The V gene lost 0 bases and the J gene lost 13 bases, with 12 bases spanning the gap. Germline lookup yields CDR1 DFQATT and CDR2 SNEGSKA (reference sequence). The CDR3 loop is CSARDPPGSYF. In DNA, the CDR3 is TGCAGTGCTAGAGATCCGCCGGGGTCGTACTTC.

V is TRBV13 and J is TRBJ1-1; a weak D match, TRBD1 (5 bases). CDR3 length: 13 amino acids. V shed 0 bases and J shed 11 bases, with 13 bases lying between them. Germline CDR1 is PRHDT and CDR2 is FYEKMQ (reference sequence). The CDR3 DNA sequence: TGTGCCAGCAGCTTAGGAGTAGGGGTGGACGCTTTCTTT. Protein sequence: CASSLGVGVDAFF.

This clonotype has a handful of counts. The J gene is TRBJ1-4, the V gene TRBV6-1; D is ambiguous. CDR1 and CDR2 from the germline V gene are MNHNS and SASEGT. CDR3 size: 16 residues. Between the trimmed V and J ends, which lost 9 bases and 2 bases, there was a span of 19 bases. CDR3 amino acids: CASRRGGLITNEKLFF. As DNA, the CDR3 is TGTGCCAGTCGACGGGGAGGGCTGATCACTAATGAAAAACTGTTTTTT.

The chain recombines TRBV5-6 with TRBJ2-5; D is uncertain. Germline assignment: CDR1 SGHDT and CDR2 YYEEEE. CDR3 length equals 13 residues. V shed 3 bases and J shed 13 bases, with 19 bases lying between them. The DNA of the CDR3 is TGTGCCAGCAGCTCGATCATTCTTGGCCTCTCGTACTTC. Amino acid sequence: CASSSIILGLSYF.

CDR3 amino acids: CASSYSTFKDTEAFF. The CDR3, as DNA: TGTGCCAGCAGTTACTCGACCTTTAAGGACACTGAAGCTTTCTTT. The V call is TRBV6-5, the J call TRBJ1-1; D not certain. Germline V CDR1 and CDR2: MNHEY, SVGAGI. The CDR3 contains 15 residues. V lost 0 bases to trimming and J lost 3 bases, with 11 bases between them.

This clonotype showed up just a few times. V gene TRBV20-1 combines with J gene TRBJ2-1, with D tentatively TRBD1 (6 bases). CDR1 and CDR2 (germline): DFQATT, SNEGSKA (reference sequence). V was clipped by 6 bases and J by 9 bases, with 9 bases between them. This CDR3 region has 10 residues. The CDR3 region has the DNA TGCAGTGCCCTCAGGGGTGAGCAGTTCTTC. It translates to CSALRGEQFF.